The 11 T cell receptor beta chains below come from one sample, sequenced in a study of T cell responses to AZD1222 COVID-19 vaccine (dated by TCRdb to about 2021). The meaning of the sample's time point label: about 28 days (+/-7) after the second vaccine dose. Libraries were made using the immunoSEQ multiplex PCR assay. This immuneACCESS table, as held by TCRdb, lists in-frame sequences with V and J called but not all clones. Of the missing ones, under half trace to an unresolved V gene in checked studies; the others have no known cause. The sample table contains 150,000 to 250,000 clones; only one count was recorded for 91% of them. In total, the top ten clones hold around 3.5% of the sample. Specimen: peripheral blood, collected 28 days after the second AZD1222 dose. These receptors were taken from an adult who received the AZD1222 COVID-19 vaccine.

V and J are TRBV6-2 or TRBV6-3 and TRBJ1-5; TRBD1 might be the D (5 bases). Germline lookup yields CDR1 MNHEY and CDR2 SVGEGT. This CDR3 is built from 14 residues. The ends were cut back, 3 bases at V and 2 bases at J, with 8 bases in the middle. CDR3 sequence (DNA): TGTGCCAGCAGTTATGGGACGGGCAATCAGCCCCAGCATTTT. Its protein is CASSYGTGNQPQHF.

This rearrangement joins TRBV3-1 (or the pseudogene TRBV3-2) to TRBJ1-1; 9 bases match TRBD1. The CDR3 contains 15 residues. In germline, CDR1 is LGHDT, CDR2 YNNKEL (reference sequence). The V and J ends lost 5 bases and 1 base, in that order; junction bases with no gene match: 5. The CDR3 reads CASSYRGQGNTEAFF. The CDR3 coding sequence is TGTGCCAGCAGCTACCGGGGACAGGGGAACACTGAAGCTTTCTTT.

This rearrangement joins TRBV7-2 to TRBJ1-2, with D maybe TRBD1 (5 bases). V lost 1 base and J 4 bases, leaving 7 bases between the germline ends. CDR1 is SGHTA, CDR2 FQGNSA, per germline. This CDR3 is 13 amino acids long. CDR3 residues: CASSLGGGYGYTF. CDR3 bases: TGTGCCAGCAGCTTAGGGGGGGGCTATGGCTACACCTTC.

The chain employs TRBV19 and TRBJ1-4; TRBD1 might be the D (6 bases). The CDR3 loop spans 16 amino acids. Trimming took 5 bases from V and 3 from J, leaving 16 bases between them. The germline gives CDR1 LNHDA, CDR2 SQIVND (reference sequence). CDR3 region: CASSPAGARANEKLFF. Written as DNA, the CDR3 is TGTGCCAGTAGTCCCGCGGGGGCGCGGGCTAATGAAAAACTGTTTTTT.

This chain joins TRBV6-1 and TRBJ2-7; D not resolved. The CDR3 spans 14 residues. Germline-derived CDR1 and CDR2 are MNHNS and SASEGT. Deletions cut 3 bases from V and 4 bases from J, with 13 bases between. This CDR3 reads CASSDEVFRYEQYF. CDR3 DNA sequence: TGTGCCAGCAGTGACGAGGTATTCCGGTACGAGCAGTACTTC.

CDR3 amino acids: CASSEVRGRSEAFF. The CDR3 DNA is TGTGCCAGCAGCGAAGTCAGGGGAAGGAGTGAAGCTTTCTTT. J is TRBJ1-1 and V is TRBV7-6; D is possibly TRBD1 (6 bases). This CDR3 is 14 amino acids long. V was pared by 5 bases and J by 7 bases, with 17 bases between. Looked up from germline, CDR1 is SGHVS and CDR2 is FNYEAQ.

This rearrangement joins TRBV6-5 to TRBJ1-1; D might be TRBD1 (5 bases). This CDR3 is built from 14 residues. V was clipped by 8 bases and J by 4 bases, with 17 bases between them. From germline, CDR1 is MNHEY and CDR2 SVGAGI. The CDR3: CASCDVGRGTEAFF. CDR3 nucleotides: TGTGCCAGCTGCGACGTGGGGCGGGGCACTGAAGCTTTCTTT.

The rearrangement joins TRBV6-1 to TRBJ2-7; D not certain. Germline assignment: CDR1 MNHNS and CDR2 SASEGT. Trimming stripped 5 bases from V and 2 bases from J, with 13 bases between. The CDR3 spans 14 residues. The CDR3 protein is CASSSPPVTYEQYF. CDR3 coding DNA: TGTGCCAGCAGTTCCCCTCCAGTGACCTACGAGCAGTACTTC.

The gene calls are TRBV28 and TRBJ2-7; D is unclear. V was cut by 4 bases and J by 3 bases, with 10 bases left in between. This CDR3 contains 13 residues. CDR1 is MDHEN and CDR2 is SYDVKM in the germline V gene. The CDR3 sequence is CASSSRLNYEQYF. The CDR3 bases are TGTGCCAGCAGTTCCCGGCTAAACTACGAGCAGTACTTC.

V and J are TRBV25-1 and TRBJ2-2; the D is unclear. CDR3 length: 16 residues. Trimming left V 5 bases short and J 0 bases short, with 13 bases between. Germline assignment: CDR1 MGHDK and CDR2 SYGVNS. CDR3 protein: CASSHLFDTNTGELFF. The CDR3 bases are TGTGCCAGCAGTCACCTCTTTGACACGAACACCGGGGAGCTGTTTTTT.

A word on this clone: The sample holds other DNA sequences that translate to the same CDR3. This chain uses TRBV7-3 with TRBJ2-1; 7 bases fit TRBD1. The CDR3 covers 12 residues. With 1 base clipped from V and 9 bases from J, the junction kept 0 bases outside the gene matches. Germline-derived CDR1 and CDR2 are SGHTA and FQGTGA. This CDR3 is CASSLNRGEQFF. The CDR3 region has the DNA TGTGCCAGCAGCTTAAACAGGGGTGAGCAGTTCTTC.